The 16 T cell receptor beta chains presented below share a single source sample, sequenced in a study of lymphopenia after photon versus proton radiotherapy. Data came from immunoSEQ multiplex PCR; TCRdb stores just in-frame clones and leaves some out. The table has around 66,000 clones, more than 75% seen once. The starting material was peripheral blood, obtained from a patient treated with photon-based radiotherapy. The receptors originated from a man aged 40-49 years with gastric cancer.

For the CDR3, the DNA is TGTGCCAGCAGACCCATCCGGACAGGGGGTGATGGCTACACCTTC. Its translation: CASRPIRTGGDGYTF. The chain employs TRBV6-6 and TRBJ1-2, with TRBD1 matching 10 bases. Germline V gives CDR1 MNHNY, CDR2 SVGAGI (reference sequence). The trim removed 6 bases at V and 6 bases at J, leaving 10 bases unmatched. The CDR3 is 15 amino acids.

CDR3 loop: CASSPTGGQNQPQHF. CDR3 coding DNA: TGCGCCAGCAGCCCAACGGGGGGTCAGAATCAGCCCCAGCATTTT. V is TRBV5-1 and J is TRBJ1-5; the D gene is possibly TRBD1 (5 bases). The CDR3 runs to 15 residues. The germline V gene encodes CDR1 SGHRS and CDR2 YFSETQ. Trimming removed 4 bases from V and 4 bases from J, with 15 bases in between. Full variable domain (outside the CDR3, taken from reference TRBV5-1 and TRBJ1-5): KAGVTQTPRYLIKTRGQQVTLSCSPISGHRSVSWYQQTPGQGLQFLFEYFSETQRNKGNFPGRFSGRQFSNSRSEMNVSTLELGDSALYLCASSPTGGQNQPQHFGDGTRLSIL.

This clone was counted a single time. The chain carries TRBV7-9 and TRBJ2-7, with TRBD1 matching over 7 bases. The CDR3 covers 16 residues. With 3 bases clipped from V and 3 bases from J, the junction kept 11 bases outside the gene matches. Germline V gene lookup returns CDR1 SEHNR and CDR2 FQNEAQ (reference sequence). Here the CDR3 DNA reads TGTGCCAGCAGCTTGACTTCGACAGGGTTAATCTACGAGCAGTACTTC. Translated: CASSLTSTGLIYEQYF.

V gene TRBV30 combines with J gene TRBJ2-3; D is perhaps TRBD1 (5 bases). The CDR3 contains 13 residues. Deletions cut 7 bases from V and 1 base from J, with 12 bases between. Germline V gene sequence: CDR1 GTSNPN, CDR2 SVGIG (reference sequence). CDR3 loop: CASQGAGTDTQYF. CDR3 nucleotide sequence: TGTGCCTCGCAGGGTGCGGGCACAGATACGCAGTATTTT.

The sample holds one count of this clone. In DNA, the CDR3 is TGTGCCAGTAGTCCGGGGACGAGGGGAAACATTCAGTACTTC. As protein: CASSPGTRGNIQYF. The rearrangement links TRBV19 to TRBJ2-4; D might be TRBD1 or TRBD2, each matching 5 bases. Trimming removed 5 bases at V and 6 bases at J, with 14 bases between. This CDR3 spans 14 amino acids. CDR1 and CDR2 from the germline V gene are LNHDA and SQIVND (reference sequence).

This clone was observed a few times. The chain combines TRBV5-4 with TRBJ1-5; D might be TRBD1 (5 bases). The CDR3 is made up of 13 amino acids. Germline V lookup: CDR1 SGHNT, CDR2 YYREEE (reference sequence). The V end lost 5 bases, the J end lost 5 bases, and 11 bases lay between the germline ends. CDR3 protein: CASSLDRDQPQHF. The DNA of the CDR3 is TGTGCCAGCAGTCTTGACAGAGATCAGCCCCAGCATTTT.

The J gene is TRBJ2-2, the V gene TRBV5-4; either TRBD1 or TRBD2 may supply D (5 bases each). V was clipped by 9 bases and J by 0 bases, with 15 bases between them. Looked up from germline, CDR1 is SGHNT and CDR2 is YYREEE (reference sequence). The CDR3 loop spans 15 amino acids. CDR3 protein: CATYPGTANTGELFF. The CDR3, as DNA: TGTGCCACCTATCCCGGGACCGCGAACACCGGGGAGCTGTTTTTT.

This rearrangement joins TRBV5-1 to TRBJ2-7; D possibly corresponds to TRBD2 (6 bases). CDR1 is SGHRS and CDR2 is YFSETQ in the germline V gene. This CDR3 region has 14 residues. Trimming cost V 0 bases and J 3 bases, with 10 bases left between them. The CDR3 nucleotides read TGCGCCAGCAGCTTGGCCGGGGAGGTCTACGAGCAGTACTTC. It codes for CASSLAGEVYEQYF.

The CDR3 coding sequence is TGTGCCAGTAGAAGGGACAGGGCTAGCAATCAGCCCCAGCATTTT. It yields the protein CASRRDRASNQPQHF. This chain links TRBV19 with TRBJ1-5, with 9 bases aligning to TRBD1. CDR1 LNHDA and CDR2 SQIVND come from the germline V gene (reference sequence). J gave up 0 bases and V 6 bases, and 3 bases lay outside the gene matches. The CDR3 length is 15 residues.

The rearrangement uses TRBV14 and TRBJ1-1; no reliable D call. Trimming stripped 0 bases from V and 2 bases from J, with 7 bases between. Germline CDR1 is SGHDN and CDR2 is FVKESK. The CDR3 loop spans 14 amino acids. CDR3 bases: TGTGCCAGCAGCCAAGAGTACACAAACACTGAAGCTTTCTTT. Protein product: CASSQEYTNTEAFF. Filled out from reference TRBV14 and TRBJ1-1, the complete variable domain reads EAGVTQFPSHSVIEKGQTVTLRCDPISGHDNLYWYRRVMGKEIKFLLHFVKESKQDESGMPNNRFLAERTGGTYSTLKVQPAELEDSGVYFCASSQEYTNTEAFFGQGTRLTVV.

V and J are TRBV6-6 and TRBJ2-3; D uncertain. The germline gives CDR1 MNHNY, CDR2 SVGAGI (reference sequence). The CDR3 is 14 residues long. The ends were cut back, 5 bases at V and 5 bases at J, with 14 bases in the middle. CDR3: CASSQRAAQDTQYF. The CDR3 DNA reads TGTGCCAGCAGTCAACGGGCCGCGCAAGATACGCAGTATTTT.

This sequence joins TRBV5-3 and TRBJ1-1; 9 bases agree with TRBD1. TRBV5-3 is known as an ORF, though its function is uncertain. The CDR3 length is 14 residues. V was pared by 3 bases and J by 2 bases, with 2 bases of the junction left unmatched. CDR3 nucleotide sequence: TGTGCCAGAAGCTCGGGACAGGGTAACACTGAAGCTTTCTTT. It specifies CARSSGQGNTEAFF.

The chain couples TRBV9 to TRBJ2-3; 11 nucleotides align to TRBD2. This CDR3 has 18 residues. From germline, CDR1 is SGDLS and CDR2 YYNGEE. Germline trimming cut 4 bases from V and 0 bases from J; bases unmatched to any gene: 10. This CDR3 is CASSFGTSGEFSTDTQYF. For the CDR3, the DNA is TGTGCCAGCAGCTTCGGGACTAGCGGAGAATTTAGCACAGATACGCAGTATTTT.

The chain employs TRBV7-7 and TRBJ2-2; 7 bases agree with TRBD1. Germline values: CDR1 SSHAT, CDR2 FNYEAQ (reference sequence). With V trimmed by 5 bases and J by 7 bases, 13 bases remained unmatched. The CDR3 is made up of 16 amino acids. The CDR3 coding sequence is TGTGCCAGCAGCCCTAACCCTTTAGGGGGCGGCGGGGAGCTGTTTTTT. It codes for CASSPNPLGGGGELFF.

This chain joins TRBV30 and TRBJ1-4, with a weak D call TRBD1 (5 bases). The CDR3 runs to 13 residues. Trimming took off 5 bases at V and 4 bases at J, with 11 bases between the two ends. The germline V gene encodes CDR1 GTSNPN and CDR2 SVGIG (reference sequence). The CDR3 nucleotides read TGTGCCTGGGGGCAGGGTTTTAATGAAAAACTGTTTTTT. It encodes CAWGQGFNEKLFF. The variable domain in full, completed from reference TRBV30 and TRBJ1-4, reads SQTIHQWPATLVQPVGSPLSLECTVEGTSNPNLYWYRQAAGRGLQLLFYSVGIGQISSEVPQNLSASRPQDRQFILSSKKLLLSDSGFYLCAWGQGFNEKLFFGSGTQLSVL.

This chain uses TRBV5-1 with TRBJ1-1, with 10 bases lining up with TRBD1. The CDR3 is made up of 14 amino acids. Germline V gene sequence: CDR1 SGHRS, CDR2 YFSETQ. V shed 4 bases and J 4 bases; nucleotides not matched to a gene: 4. This CDR3 reads CASSQGQGPTEAFF. DNA for the CDR3: TGCGCCAGCAGCCAGGGACAGGGGCCCACTGAAGCTTTCTTT.